This section outlines one T cell receptor (beta chain) sequence together with its context. This sample stems from a study of blood T cell repertoires in COVID-19. At the level of the study: Sites in the United States, Italy and Spain provided acute and convalescent COVID-19 samples. T cells, B-cell-depleted T cells, or PBMCs supplied cDNA or gDNA.

Deletions cut 5 bases from V and 2 bases from J, with 15 bases between. The CDR3 loop spans 15 amino acids. CDR1 is SGHTS and CDR2 is YDEGEE in the germline V gene. Repertoires were generated with immunoSEQ multiplex PCR, while TCRdb's copy carries only in-frame clones and drops some. Here the sample spans roughly 76,000 clones, around 83% being singletons. Sequencing was done on a sample of peripheral blood. This clonotype originated in a woman between 65 and 79 years old with acute or convalescent COVID-19. The chain uses TRBV5-8 and TRBJ2-3, with D maybe TRBD2 (5 bases). CDR3 protein: CASSKEGGPTDTQYF. As DNA, the CDR3 is TGTGCCAGCAGTAAAGAGGGTGGACCCACAGATACGCAGTATTTT.